The clone carrying this T cell receptor beta chain occurred a few times. The data were obtained in a study of human T cells and chemical hapten exposure. TCRdb itself ran the RACE reads through MiXCR, one entry per CDR3 protein. The repertoire holds 90,000 to 140,000 distinct CDR3 sequences, with approximately 36% as singletons. Noted time point: patch test 3, about 24 weeks after DPC sensitization. The treatment here: therapeutic diphenylcyclopropenone sensitization with weekly scalp DPC. This sequence originates from a man aged 35-49 years with alopecia areata. Some clones in this sample may be carry-over from other donors' samples. This specimen consisted of whole blood, obtained in connection with sensitization to the hapten diphenylcyclopropenone (DPC).

CDR3 nucleotide sequence: TGTGCCAGCAGTTTAATCGACGACTCAGATACGCAGTATTTT. Translating it yields CASSLIDDSDTQYF. This chain connects TRBV12-3 or TRBV12-4 to TRBJ2-3; D is ambiguous. The CDR3 covers 14 residues. V lost 2 bases, J lost 4 bases, and 10 bases lay in between.